This T cell receptor (beta chain) is drawn from a study of T cell changes during pregnancy in multiple sclerosis. The CDR3 is made up of 14 amino acids. CDR1 and CDR2 (germline): MNHEY, SMNVEV (reference sequence). Trimming removed 2 bases at V and 2 bases at J, with 10 bases between. Here immunoSEQ multiplex PCR was the method, and the copy in TCRdb shows in-frame clones only, minus some. This sample has about 50,000 clones, with 75% to 95% found just once. The rearrangement joins TRBV27 to TRBJ2-7; D is possibly TRBD2 (6 bases). This TCR was recovered from a female donor with multiple sclerosis, enrolled in a pregnancy study. The source material was CD8+ T cells from peripheral blood mononuclear cells, sampled after pregnancy. As DNA, the CDR3 is TGTGCCAGCAGTTTAGGGACTCGCACCTACGAGCAGTACTTC. It yields the protein CASSLGTRTYEQYF.